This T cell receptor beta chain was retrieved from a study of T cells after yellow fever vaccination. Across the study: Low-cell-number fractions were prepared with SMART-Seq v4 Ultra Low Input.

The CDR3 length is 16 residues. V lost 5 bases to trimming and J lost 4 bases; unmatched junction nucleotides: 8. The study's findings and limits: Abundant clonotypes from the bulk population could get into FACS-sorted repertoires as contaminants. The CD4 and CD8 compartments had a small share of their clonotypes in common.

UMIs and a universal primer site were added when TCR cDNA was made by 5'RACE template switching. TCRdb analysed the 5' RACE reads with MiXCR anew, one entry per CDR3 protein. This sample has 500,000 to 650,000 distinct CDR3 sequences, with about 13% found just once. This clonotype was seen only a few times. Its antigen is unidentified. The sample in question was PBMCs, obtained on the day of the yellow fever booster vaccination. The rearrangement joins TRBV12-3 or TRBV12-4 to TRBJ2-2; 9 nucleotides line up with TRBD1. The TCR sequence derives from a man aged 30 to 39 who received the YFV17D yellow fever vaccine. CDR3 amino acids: CASSPTRQGVTGELFF. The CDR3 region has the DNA TGTGCCAGCAGTCCCACGCGACAGGGGGTCACCGGGGAGCTGTTTTTT.